One and the same sample provided the 26 T cell receptor beta chains below, sequenced in a study of cytomegalovirus exposure and HLA in healthy donors (dated by TCRdb to the late 2010s). The library came from the immunoSEQ multiplex PCR assay. The multiplex PCR relied on a mix of 60 forward primers for TCR Vbeta segments and 13 reverse primers for TCR Jbeta segments. The immuneACCESS repertoire file appears here via TCRdb, limited to in-frame rearrangements. These files lack a portion of the clones; in checked studies, under half of the deficit traces to unresolved V genes, and the cause of the others is not known. This sample lists 150,000 or so clones; 70% to 80% were detected once. Together, the top ten hold less than 8.5% of the sample. Sequencing was carried out using PBMCs. Receptor source: a man in his thirties or forties in good health and CMV-seropositive.

The rearrangement uses TRBV11-2 and TRBJ1-1, with D possibly being TRBD1 (6 bases). Germline V CDR1 and CDR2: SGHAT, FQNNGV. CDR3 length: 16 amino acids. Trimming removed 4 bases from V and 6 bases from J, with 21 bases in between. The CDR3 region has the DNA TGTGCCAGCAGCTCCTTTGGGCAGGGGATGAAGGCTGAAGCTTTCTTT. Encoded protein: CASSSFGQGMKAEAFF.

The gene calls are TRBV5-1 and TRBJ2-5, with 8 bases fitting TRBD2. From germline, CDR1 is SGHRS and CDR2 YFSETQ. Trimming removed 3 bases from V and 0 bases from J; junction bases left unmatched: 1. The CDR3 is made up of 14 amino acids. CDR3 protein: CASSWGLDQETQYF. CDR3 coding DNA: TGCGCCAGCAGCTGGGGACTAGACCAAGAGACCCAGTACTTC.

The genes are TRBV5-6 and TRBJ2-3; TRBD2 matches at 10 bases. CDR3 size: 16 residues. CDR1 and CDR2 from the germline V gene are SGHDT and YYEEEE. V lost 2 bases and J lost 2; bases outside the gene matches: 5. The CDR3 here is CASSFAAGGFTDTQYF. In DNA form, the CDR3 reads TGTGCCAGCAGCTTCGCAGCGGGGGGGTTCACAGATACGCAGTATTTT.

J is TRBJ2-5 and V is TRBV25-1, with D unresolved. The germline V and J ends were trimmed by 4 bases and 1 base, with 7 bases remaining between them. Germline V gene data show CDR1 as MGHDK and CDR2 as SYGVNS. The CDR3 sequence is 13 residues long. This CDR3 is CASSVPGQETQYF. The CDR3 nucleotides are TGTGCCAGCAGTGTGCCGGGCCAAGAGACCCAGTACTTC.

The chain uses TRBV27 and TRBJ2-3, with TRBD1 matching over 9 bases. Per the germline V gene, CDR1 is MNHEY and CDR2 is SMNVEV (reference sequence). CDR3 length equals 16 residues. Trimming cost V 3 bases and J 1 base; bases outside gene matches: 5. In DNA form, the CDR3 reads TGTGCCAGCAGTTTTAGGACAGGGGTGGGCACAGATACGCAGTATTTT. Protein sequence: CASSFRTGVGTDTQYF.

In DNA, the CDR3 is TGTGCCAGCAGTGACGGCCAGGGGGCGGAATATGGCTACACCTTC. Residues: CASSDGQGAEYGYTF. This chain connects TRBV2 to TRBJ1-2, with TRBD1 matching over 8 bases. With V trimmed by 3 bases and J by 5 bases, 8 bases remained unmatched. The germline CDR1 and CDR2 sequences are SNHLY and FYNNEI. The CDR3 covers 15 residues.

The CDR3 bases are TGTGCCAGCAGCGGACTAGCGGAGGCCTACGAGCAGTACTTC. Amino acids: CASSGLAEAYEQYF. V and J are TRBV7-9 and TRBJ2-7; 10 positions match TRBD2. The CDR3 has 14 amino acids. V was clipped by 5 bases and J by 2 bases; unmatched bases: 3. Per the germline V gene, CDR1 is SEHNR and CDR2 is FQNEAQ (reference sequence). The complete variable domain, with remaining parts taken from reference TRBV7-9 and TRBJ2-7, reads DTGVSQNPRHKITKRGQNVTFRCDPISEHNRLYWYRQTLGQGPEFLTYFQNEAQLEKSRLLSDRFSAERPKGSFSTLEIQRTEQGDSAMYLCASSGLAEAYEQYFGPGTRLTVT.

The chain recombines TRBV10-3 with TRBJ2-7; weak D call: TRBD2 (6 bases). Germline V gives CDR1 ENHRY, CDR2 SYGVKD. This CDR3 region has 11 residues. The CDR3 loop reads CAGGPRKEQYF. The CDR3 DNA is TGTGCGGGGGGTCCCCGAAAGGAGCAGTACTTC.

This clone was counted between two and nine times. The rearrangement uses TRBV5-1 and TRBJ2-7; TRBD2 agrees at 7 bases. V lost 0 bases, J lost 0 bases, and 3 bases stayed unmatched. The CDR3 runs 15 residues. Germline V gives CDR1 SGHRS, CDR2 YFSETQ. The CDR3 DNA reads as TGCGCCAGCAGCTTGGCACTAGCGCGCTCCTACGAGCAGTACTTC. Translated, it gives CASSLALARSYEQYF.

The rearrangement links TRBV6-5 to TRBJ2-7, with a tentative D call TRBD1 (5 bases). The V end lost 2 bases, the J end lost 0 bases, and 8 bases lay between the germline ends. CDR3 size: 14 residues. Germline CDR1 and CDR2: MNHEY and SVGAGI. The DNA for the CDR3 is TGTGCCAGCAGTTACAGCAGGGCCTCCTACGAGCAGTACTTC. It yields the protein CASSYSRASYEQYF.

This clone came up a few times. The chain has TRBV18 and TRBJ1-1, with TRBD1 as a possible D gene (5 bases). V was pared by 6 bases and J by 0 bases, with 17 bases between. CDR1 KGHSH and CDR2 LQKENI come from the germline V gene. The CDR3 is 16 residues long. The CDR3 DNA is TGTGCCAGCTCCCCTACCGCAAGACAGATGAACACTGAAGCTTTCTTT. Protein sequence: CASSPTARQMNTEAFF. Full variable domain (missing parts from reference TRBV18 and TRBJ1-1): NAGVMQNPRHLVRRRGQEARLRCSPMKGHSHVYWYRQLPEEGLKFMVYLQKENIIDESGMPKERFSAEFPKEGPSILRIQQVVRGDSAAYFCASSPTARQMNTEAFFGQGTRLTVV.

The chain couples TRBV27 to TRBJ1-4; the D gene is possibly TRBD1 (6 bases). Germline lookup yields CDR1 MNHEY and CDR2 SMNVEV (reference sequence). The CDR3 covers 16 residues. Trimming shortened V by 3 bases and J by 0 bases, and 11 bases separated the two germline ends. CDR3 in amino acids: CASSLAGTTTNEKLFF. DNA of the CDR3: TGTGCCAGCAGTTTGGCCGGGACAACAACTAATGAAAAACTGTTTTTT. The complete variable domain, with remaining parts taken from reference TRBV27 and TRBJ1-4, reads EAQVTQNPRYLITVTGKKLTVTCSQNMNHEYMSWYRQDPGLGLRQIYYSMNVEVTDKGDVPEGYKVSRKEKRNFPLILESPSPNQTSLYFCASSLAGTTTNEKLFFGSGTQLSVL.

The chain recombines TRBV19 with TRBJ1-1, with a tentative D call TRBD1 (5 bases). This CDR3 is 13 amino acids long. V was pared by 6 bases and J by 1 base, with 9 bases between. The germline V gene has CDR1 LNHDA and CDR2 SQIVND (reference sequence). The CDR3 bases are TGTGCCAGTAGATGGCAGGGGAACACTGAAGCTTTCTTT. This translates into CASRWQGNTEAFF.

This chain connects TRBV7-3 to TRBJ2-1; 9 bases map to TRBD2. Germline CDR1 is SGHTA and CDR2 is FQGTGA. The CDR3 totals 15 residues. The junction had 7 bases not matched to a gene; V was cut back by 5 bases and J by 5 bases. This CDR3 is CASSPKRGADNEQFF. In DNA, the CDR3 is TGTGCCAGCAGCCCCAAGCGGGGGGCTGACAATGAGCAGTTCTTC.

The V call is TRBV7-6, the J call TRBJ2-3; no clear D. In germline, CDR1 is SGHVS, CDR2 FNYEAQ. Between the trimmed V and J ends, which lost 6 bases and 4 bases, there was a span of 14 bases. The CDR3 contains 14 residues. The CDR3 region is CASRQWSEADTQYF. In nucleotides, the CDR3 is TGTGCCAGCAGACAATGGAGCGAGGCAGATACGCAGTATTTT.

This clone is a singleton in its sample. J is TRBJ1-2 and V is TRBV18; 12 nucleotides agree with TRBD1. The CDR3 loop spans 15 amino acids. Germline assignment: CDR1 KGHSH and CDR2 LQKENI. V trimming: 2 bases; J trimming: 4 bases; junction bases outside the gene matches: 2. The CDR3 sequence is CASSPAGQGAYGYTF. CDR3 DNA: TGTGCCAGCTCACCAGCGGGACAGGGGGCCTATGGCTACACCTTC. The entire variable domain, with the rest obtained from reference TRBV18 and TRBJ1-2, is as follows: NAGVMQNPRHLVRRRGQEARLRCSPMKGHSHVYWYRQLPEEGLKFMVYLQKENIIDESGMPKERFSAEFPKEGPSILRIQQVVRGDSAAYFCASSPAGQGAYGYTFGSGTRLTVV.

The chain links TRBV9 to TRBJ2-7, with TRBD1 as a possible D gene (7 bases). Germline CDR1 and CDR2: SGDLS and YYNGEE. V gave up 2 bases and J gave up 4 bases, with 16 bases separating them. The CDR3 runs 15 residues. CDR3 region: CASSVGGTGVYEQYF. In DNA, the CDR3 is TGTGCCAGCAGCGTCGGGGGAACAGGGGTTTACGAGCAGTACTTC.

V usage is TRBV6-5 and J usage is TRBJ2-5; TRBD2 agrees at 9 bases. CDR1 is MNHEY, CDR2 SVGAGI, per germline. Losses at the gene ends were 0 bases for V and 5 bases for J; bases not matched to a gene: 7. The CDR3 runs to 16 residues. CDR3 nucleotide sequence: TGTGCCAGCAGTTACTCGGCTAGCGGGACCGGGGAGACCCAGTACTTC. It codes for CASSYSASGTGETQYF.

The chain joins TRBV2 to TRBJ1-5, with TRBD1 matching 12 bases. CDR1 is SNHLY, CDR2 FYNNEI, per germline. J gave up 3 bases and V 5 bases, and 2 bases lay outside the gene matches. The CDR3 runs to 15 residues. CDR3 in amino acids: CASSRDRGLNQPQHF. DNA for the CDR3: TGTGCCAGCAGTCGGGACAGGGGGCTCAATCAGCCCCAGCATTTT.

The chain combines TRBV7-6 with TRBJ1-2; no firm D call. V shed 2 bases and J shed 8 bases, with 15 bases lying between them. Germline V gene data show CDR1 as SGHVS and CDR2 as FNYEAQ. There are 14 residues in the CDR3. The CDR3 here is CASSLLEPGEGYTF. In nucleotides, the CDR3 is TGTGCCAGCAGCTTATTAGAACCGGGAGAAGGCTACACCTTC.

The chain uses TRBV6-1 and TRBJ2-3, with D uncertain. CDR1 and CDR2 (germline): MNHNS, SASEGT. V shed 4 bases and J shed 1 base, with 9 bases lying between them. This CDR3 region has 14 residues. DNA for the CDR3: TGTGCCAGCAGTGCATCCCCGGGCACAGATACGCAGTATTTT. This translates into CASSASPGTDTQYF.

This chain links TRBV28 with TRBJ1-2, with a weak D call TRBD1 (6 bases). The CDR3 length is 16 residues. Germline V gene data show CDR1 as MDHEN and CDR2 as SYDVKM. With 7 bases removed from V and 4 bases from J, the gap between germline ends came to 22 bases. CDR3 region: CASIPPRGRVSYGYTF. As DNA, the CDR3 is TGTGCCAGCATTCCCCCCAGGGGCAGGGTGAGCTATGGCTACACCTTC.

In its sample, this clone was seen many times. V usage is TRBV9 and J usage is TRBJ1-1, with D uncertain. The CDR3 has 14 amino acids. Deletions cut 0 bases from V and 3 bases from J, with 9 bases between. In germline, CDR1 is SGDLS, CDR2 YYNGEE. The CDR3: CASSVGWQDTEAFF. CDR3 bases: TGTGCCAGCAGCGTAGGCTGGCAGGACACTGAAGCTTTCTTT.

The CDR3 sequence is CASRPTGGDTQYF. Here the CDR3 DNA reads TGTGCCAGCAGACCAACAGGGGGGGATACGCAGTATTTT. The rearrangement links TRBV14 to TRBJ2-3; 8 nucleotides align to TRBD1. Germline V gene data show CDR1 as SGHDN and CDR2 as FVKESK. V shed 6 bases, J shed 6 bases, and the junction held 5 bases outside the gene matches. This CDR3 region has 13 residues.

This chain connects TRBV28 to TRBJ1-1; 9 bases match TRBD1. CDR1 MDHEN and CDR2 SYDVKM come from the germline V gene. Trimming removed 5 bases from V and 5 bases from J; junction bases left unmatched: 12. The CDR3 covers 16 residues. The CDR3 loop reads CASSTRYRGRGTEAFF. In nucleotides, the CDR3 is TGTGCCAGCAGTACCCGGTACAGGGGGCGGGGGACTGAAGCTTTCTTT. Full variable domain (missing parts from reference TRBV28 and TRBJ1-1): DVKVTQSSRYLVKRTGEKVFLECVQDMDHENMFWYRQDPGLGLRLIYFSYDVKMKEKGDIPEGYSVSREKKERFSLILESASTNQTSMYLCASSTRYRGRGTEAFFGQGTRLTVV.

The CDR3 DNA is TGTGCCAGCAGCCCCCATAGCTCCTACGAGCAGTACTTC. Its protein product is CASSPHSSYEQYF. V gene TRBV7-9 combines with J gene TRBJ2-7; the D is unclear. The CDR3 totals 13 residues. Per the germline V gene, CDR1 is SEHNR and CDR2 is FQNEAQ (reference sequence). Trimming took off 5 bases at V and 0 bases at J, with 8 bases between the two ends. Filled out from reference TRBV7-9 and TRBJ2-7, the complete variable domain reads DTGVSQNPRHKITKRGQNVTFRCDPISEHNRLYWYRQTLGQGPEFLTYFQNEAQLEKSRLLSDRFSAERPKGSFSTLEIQRTEQGDSAMYLCASSPHSSYEQYFGPGTRLTVT.